These 6 T cell receptor beta chains originate from one sample sequenced in a study of cytomegalovirus exposure and HLA in healthy donors. PCR employed 60 Vbeta and 13 Jbeta primers. Using immunoSEQ multiplex PCR, the repertoire was profiled, and TCRdb retains in-frame clones only, with some absent. This table has some 140,000 clones, 70% to 80% appearing once. Sequencing used PBMCs. The origin of the receptors is a female donor in good health and CMV-seronegative.

This clone was seen a handful of times. The chain uses TRBV4-1 and TRBJ1-3; D is undetermined. The CDR3 contains 16 residues. Germline V gives CDR1 MGHRA, CDR2 YSYEKL. With 0 bases removed from V and 0 bases from J, the gap between germline ends came to 9 bases. The CDR3 region is CASSQDRYLSGNTIYF. The CDR3 nucleotides read TGCGCCAGCAGCCAAGACAGGTATCTCTCTGGAAACACCATATATTTT.

The rearrangement uses TRBV19 and TRBJ2-2, with 11 bases aligning to TRBD2. Germline V gene sequence: CDR1 LNHDA, CDR2 SQIVND (reference sequence). The CDR3 is 14 residues long. Trimming removed 8 bases from V and 3 bases from J; junction bases left unmatched: 2. DNA of the CDR3: TGTGCCAGTGGGGGACTAGCGGACACCGGGGAGCTGTTTTTT. Translated, it gives CASGGLADTGELFF.

This rearrangement joins TRBV29-1 to TRBJ2-1; TRBD2 aligns across 10 bases. V shed 4 bases and J 7 bases; nucleotides not matched to a gene: 7. The CDR3 extends over 14 amino acids. Germline CDR1 reads SQVTM; CDR2 reads ANQGSEA. CDR3 coding DNA: TGCAGCGTTGCAGCGGGAGGGCCAGGGAATGAGCAGTTCTTC. Translation gives CSVAAGGPGNEQFF.

Written as DNA, the CDR3 is TGTGCCAGCAGGTTTTCAGCGTGGACCGGGGAGCTGTTTTTT. Its translation is CASRFSAWTGELFF. The rearrangement joins TRBV2 to TRBJ2-2; D gene unclear. The CDR3 loop spans 14 amino acids. Germline-derived CDR1 and CDR2 are SNHLY and FYNNEI. V lost 6 bases to trimming and J lost 5 bases, with 13 bases between them. The whole variable domain, filled in from reference TRBV2 and TRBJ2-2, reads EPEVTQTPSHQVTQMGQEVILRCVPISNHLYFYWYRQILGQKVEFLVSFYNNEISEKSEIFDDQFSVERPDGSNFTLKIRSTKLEDSAMYFCASRFSAWTGELFFGEGSRLTVL.

The chain links TRBV9 to TRBJ2-1; 7 bases fit TRBD2. V shed 0 bases and J 3 bases; nucleotides not matched to a gene: 6. The length of the CDR3 is 16 residues. CDR1 and CDR2 from the germline V gene are SGDLS and YYNGEE. CDR3 bases: TGTGCCAGCAGCGTAGAGCTGCGGGGGAGCTACAATGAGCAGTTCTTC. It specifies CASSVELRGSYNEQFF.

The chain combines TRBV28 with TRBJ2-1, with 10 bases identical to TRBD2. Germline V gene data show CDR1 as MDHEN and CDR2 as SYDVKM. V lost 6 bases and J lost 2; bases outside the gene matches: 7. The CDR3 runs 16 residues. The CDR3 sequence is CASRNSGGSPYNEQFF. CDR3 in DNA: TGTGCCAGCAGGAATAGCGGGGGGTCCCCCTACAATGAGCAGTTCTTC.